These 32 T cell receptor beta chains were sequenced from one sample in a study of control samples from healthy donors and cancer patients. The method was immunoSEQ multiplex PCR; TCRdb's version includes in-frame clones alone and lacks a portion of them. The sample includes about 100,000 clones, about 88% of them seen just once. Material: blood. These receptors were taken from a woman aged 45-65 years in good health.

V usage is TRBV5-4 and J usage is TRBJ2-7; 8 nucleotides align to TRBD1. Trimming cost V 3 bases and J 6 bases; bases outside gene matches: 5. Germline CDR1 and CDR2: SGHNT and YYREEE (reference sequence). This CDR3 spans 13 amino acids. CDR3 DNA sequence: TGTGCCAGCAGCTCGGGACAGGCCCTCGAGCAGTACGTC. This codes for CASSSGQALEQYV.

The chain uses TRBV3-1 (or the pseudogene TRBV3-2) and TRBJ1-4; TRBD1 matches 8 bases. Germline loops: CDR1 LGHDT, CDR2 YNNKEL (reference sequence). Trimming removed 0 bases from V and 10 bases from J; junction bases left unmatched: 7. The CDR3 extends over 15 amino acids. This chain's CDR3 is CASSQDGTGEGKLFF. The DNA for the CDR3 is TGTGCCAGCAGCCAAGATGGGACAGGCGAAGGAAAACTGTTTTTT.

The genes are TRBV4-3 and TRBJ2-3; no definite D call. Deletions cut 0 bases from V and 6 bases from J, with 13 bases between. Germline V CDR1 and CDR2: LGHNA, YSLEER. CDR3 size: 15 residues. The CDR3 coding sequence is TGCGCCAGCAGCCAAGATGTAGGGCAACGGGATACGCAGTATTTT. This codes for CASSQDVGQRDTQYF.

The rearrangement uses TRBV2 and TRBJ1-1; the D gene is possibly TRBD1 (6 bases). The germline V and J ends were trimmed by 6 bases and 1 base, with 9 bases remaining between them. Germline V gene sequence: CDR1 SNHLY, CDR2 FYNNEI. The CDR3 has 13 residues. For the CDR3, the DNA is TGTGCCAGCAGGGGACACGCGAACACTGAAGCTTTCTTT. The encoded protein is CASRGHANTEAFF. The whole variable domain, remainder taken from reference TRBV2 and TRBJ1-1, is EPEVTQTPSHQVTQMGQEVILRCVPISNHLYFYWYRQILGQKVEFLVSFYNNEISEKSEIFDDQFSVERPDGSNFTLKIRSTKLEDSAMYFCASRGHANTEAFFGQGTRLTVV.

V and J are TRBV4-3 and TRBJ1-3; the match to TRBD1 covers 8 bases. CDR1 and CDR2 from the germline V gene are LGHNA and YSLEER. The CDR3 sequence is 14 residues long. The ends lost 4 bases at V and 7 bases at J; junction bases unmatched: 6. The CDR3 DNA reads TGCGCCAGCAGCCCCAGGGGGCGCGGGAACACCATATATTTT. Amino acid sequence: CASSPRGRGNTIYF.

The V gene is TRBV18, the J gene TRBJ2-7; the D is unclear. Germline CDR1 and CDR2: KGHSH and LQKENI. V was clipped by 6 bases and J by 5 bases, with 8 bases between them. This CDR3 spans 11 amino acids. CDR3 in amino acids: CASSGSHEQYF. In DNA form, the CDR3 reads TGTGCCAGCTCCGGCAGCCACGAGCAGTACTTC.

The chain has TRBV6-5 and TRBJ2-3; the D gene is possibly TRBD2 (6 bases). The CDR3 contains 13 residues. Trimming pared 5 bases from V and 2 bases from J, leaving 8 bases between. CDR1 and CDR2 from the germline V gene are MNHEY and SVGAGI. The CDR3 DNA reads TGTGCCAGCAGTCGACTAGACACAGATACGCAGTATTTT. Amino acids: CASSRLDTDTQYF.

The chain joins TRBV5-1 to TRBJ1-2; possible D gene TRBD1, 6 bases. CDR3 length equals 14 residues. V was trimmed by 0 bases and J by 1 base, leaving 7 bases between them. The V gene's germline CDR1 is SGHRS and CDR2 YFSETQ. In DNA, the CDR3 is TGCGCCAGCAGCTTGGAGGGACATAACTATGGCTACACCTTC. This translates into CASSLEGHNYGYTF.

This clone occurred a few times. The chain employs TRBV18 and TRBJ1-5, with D possibly matching TRBD1 (5 bases). Germline V gene lookup returns CDR1 KGHSH and CDR2 LQKENI. V was shortened by 1 base and J by 0 bases, with 13 bases between the two germline ends. This CDR3 spans 17 amino acids. The CDR3 spells CASSPQVAGNSNQPQHF. CDR3 sequence (DNA): TGTGCCAGCTCACCACAAGTGGCAGGGAATAGCAATCAGCCCCAGCATTTT. The full variable domain, its missing parts supplied by reference TRBV18 and TRBJ1-5, is NAGVMQNPRHLVRRRGQEARLRCSPMKGHSHVYWYRQLPEEGLKFMVYLQKENIIDESGMPKERFSAEFPKEGPSILRIQQVVRGDSAAYFCASSPQVAGNSNQPQHFGDGTRLSIL.

This chain connects TRBV11-2 to TRBJ2-5; possible D gene TRBD2, 5 bases. Germline V CDR1 and CDR2: SGHAT, FQNNGV. V gave up 3 bases and J gave up 2 bases, with 10 bases separating them. The length of the CDR3 is 14 residues. CDR3 sequence (DNA): TGTGCCAGCAGCTTTGGACTGCTACAAGAGACCCAGTACTTC. It yields the protein CASSFGLLQETQYF.

The chain is built from TRBV7-3 and TRBJ2-5; TRBD2 might be the D (5 bases). The CDR3 runs to 15 residues. Germline CDR1 and CDR2: SGHTA and FQGTGA. Between the trimmed V and J ends, which lost 5 bases and 7 bases, there was a span of 20 bases. Here the CDR3 reads CASSRDPGSVGTQYF. CDR3 nucleotide sequence: TGTGCCAGCAGCCGCGACCCGGGTAGCGTAGGGACCCAGTACTTC.

V is TRBV5-6 and J is TRBJ2-1, with D unresolved. The V end lost 2 bases, the J end lost 6 bases, and 9 bases lay between the germline ends. Germline loops: CDR1 SGHDT, CDR2 YYEEEE. This CDR3 is built from 13 residues. DNA of the CDR3: TGTGCCAGCAGCTTAGAATACAGCAATGAGCAGTTCTTC. This sequence encodes CASSLEYSNEQFF.

This clone has a handful of counts. This chain connects TRBV7-2 to TRBJ1-1, with a weak D call TRBD1 (5 bases). The CDR3 extends over 14 amino acids. Germline V gives CDR1 SGHTA, CDR2 FQGNSA. V was clipped by 1 base and J by 5 bases, with 11 bases between them. The CDR3: CASSLVGAGTEAFF. Here the CDR3 DNA reads TGTGCCAGCAGCTTAGTTGGGGCGGGAACTGAAGCTTTCTTT.

The rearrangement uses TRBV2 and TRBJ1-5, with a possible D match to TRBD1 (6 bases). V was cut by 3 bases and J by 2 bases, with 11 bases left in between. Germline V gives CDR1 SNHLY, CDR2 FYNNEI. The CDR3 has 15 amino acids. The CDR3 DNA follows: TGTGCCAGCAGTGAGGAAGGGGGAGGCAATCAGCCCCAGCATTTT. It codes for CASSEEGGGNQPQHF.

The chain couples TRBV19 to TRBJ1-2; D gene uncertain. V dropped 4 bases and J dropped 1 base, with 13 bases sitting between them. This CDR3 comprises 15 residues. Per the germline V gene, CDR1 is LNHDA and CDR2 is SQIVND (reference sequence). The CDR3 region has the DNA TGTGCCAGTAGTAGCGCGGGGAAGGATAACTATGGCTACACCTTC. Its translation is CASSSAGKDNYGYTF.

The rearrangement uses TRBV11-2 and TRBJ2-1; D is undetermined. The CDR3 has 15 residues. With 1 base removed from V and 4 bases from J, the gap between germline ends came to 11 bases. Germline assignment: CDR1 SGHAT and CDR2 FQNNGV. The CDR3 bases are TGTGCCAGCAGCTTAGCCAGGAGACCTTACAATGAGCAGTTCTTC. It yields the protein CASSLARRPYNEQFF.

This clone was seen only once. This chain joins TRBV21-1 and TRBJ2-7; the D call in the table, TRBD2, was not verified against the DNA. TRBV21-1 is tagged as a pseudogene. The CDR3 loop spans 13 amino acids. The CDR3 here is CASSNREGAEQYV. CDR3 nucleotide sequence: TGTGCCAGCAGCAATCGGGAGGGGGCCGAGCAGTACGTC.

The chain joins TRBV6-5 to TRBJ2-1, with TRBD1 as a possible D gene (6 bases). This CDR3 is 13 amino acids long. V was clipped by 7 bases and J by 10 bases, with 17 bases between them. CDR1 is MNHEY and CDR2 is SVGAGI in the germline V gene. In DNA form, the CDR3 reads TGTGCCAGCACCCAAGGGGGTTCAGGCGAGCAGTTCTTC. This encodes CASTQGGSGEQFF.

The V call is TRBV6-5, the J call TRBJ1-2, with D perhaps TRBD1 (6 bases). This CDR3 is built from 14 residues. Germline CDR1 is MNHEY and CDR2 is SVGAGI. The ends were cut back, 7 bases at V and 4 bases at J, with 16 bases in the middle. The CDR3 loop reads CASTPTGLIYGYTF. CDR3 sequence (DNA): TGTGCCAGCACCCCGACAGGTCTAATCTATGGCTACACCTTC.

Details on this clone: The junction departs from germline at one end; a sequencing error may be responsible. The rearrangement joins TRBV5-1 to TRBJ1-4, with 7 bases lining up with TRBD1. The germline V gene has CDR1 SGHRS and CDR2 YFSETQ. This CDR3 is built from 14 residues. CDR3 residues: CANSLGDRVEKLFF. CDR3 nucleotide sequence: TGCGCCAACAGCTTGGGAGACAGGGTGGAAAAACTGTTTTTT.

V usage is TRBV27 and J usage is TRBJ2-1; the match to TRBD2 covers 8 bases. Germline V gives CDR1 MNHEY, CDR2 SMNVEV (reference sequence). Unmatched junction bases numbered 10, after V lost 7 bases and J lost 5 bases. This CDR3 comprises 15 residues. For the CDR3, the DNA is TGTGCCAGCACCCTGAGGGCGGGAGGCCACAATGAGCAGTTCTTC. Translation gives CASTLRAGGHNEQFF.

The chain has TRBV4-1 and TRBJ1-1; D is perhaps TRBD1 (5 bases). The CDR3 totals 12 residues. Per the germline V gene, CDR1 is MGHRA and CDR2 is YSYEKL. V was cut by 1 base and J by 8 bases, with 8 bases left in between. This CDR3 is CASSQGAGEAFF. CDR3 DNA sequence: TGCGCCAGCAGCCAAGGCGCAGGGGAAGCTTTCTTT.

The chain recombines TRBV29-1 with TRBJ1-2; D gene ambiguous. The germline V and J ends were trimmed by 6 bases and 4 bases, with 6 bases remaining between them. In germline, CDR1 is SQVTM, CDR2 ANQGSEA. The length of the CDR3 is 10 residues. CDR3 in DNA: TGCAGCGTCAGCCTCTATGGCTACACCTTC. Its translation: CSVSLYGYTF. The full variable domain, in which reference TRBV29-1 and TRBJ1-2 provide the parts outside the CDR3, is SAVISQKPSRDICQRGTSLTIQCQVDSQVTMMFWYRQQPGQSLTLIATANQGSEATYESGFVIDKFPISRPNLTFSTLTVSNMSPEDSSIYLCSVSLYGYTFGSGTRLTVV.

The gene calls are TRBV7-9 and TRBJ1-1, with D possibly TRBD1 on 5 matching bases. Germline-derived CDR1 and CDR2 are SEHNR and FQNEAQ (reference sequence). Between the trimmed V and J ends, which lost 8 bases and 4 bases, there was a span of 11 bases. The CDR3 consists of 12 residues. For the CDR3, the DNA is TGTGCCAGCGAGGCCGGGGGCACTGAAGCTTTCTTT. Its translation: CASEAGGTEAFF.

This clone was counted many times. The chain uses TRBV24-1 and TRBJ1-2; no firm D call. The CDR3 loop spans 12 amino acids. Germline values: CDR1 KGHDR, CDR2 SFDVKD. Trimming pared 1 base from V and 6 bases from J, leaving 5 bases between. CDR3 DNA sequence: TGTGCCACCAGTGATTTCGGACATGGCTACACCTTC. Translation: CATSDFGHGYTF.

V usage is TRBV11-2 and J usage is TRBJ2-7; D is perhaps TRBD2 (5 bases). CDR1 SGHAT and CDR2 FQNNGV come from the germline V gene. V lost 1 base and J 7 bases, leaving 11 bases between the germline ends. CDR3 length equals 13 residues. The CDR3 here is CASSLGVPGEQYF. DNA for the CDR3: TGTGCCAGCAGCTTAGGGGTTCCGGGAGAGCAGTACTTC.

The CDR3, as DNA: TGTGCCAGCGGCCTAGGATCCGAGACCCAGTACTTC. Protein product: CASGLGSETQYF. The V and J genes are TRBV27 and TRBJ2-5; D is undetermined. CDR3 length equals 12 residues. V lost 8 bases and J 5 bases, leaving 12 bases between the germline ends. CDR1 is MNHEY, CDR2 SMNVEV, per germline (reference sequence).

Here the CDR3 reads CASSPRRDRGRTALGITDTQYF. The CDR3 DNA reads as TGTGCCAGCAGCCCGAGGAGGGACAGGGGGCGCACGGCTTTGGGAATCACAGATACGCAGTATTTT. The chain couples TRBV7-4 to TRBJ2-3; TRBD1 matches at 12 bases. The CDR3 has 22 amino acids. The junction had 23 bases not matched to a gene; V was cut back by 5 bases and J by 2 bases. Germline V CDR1 and CDR2: SGHVT, SQSDAQ.

The chain combines TRBV7-6 with TRBJ1-3; a possible D gene is TRBD1 (6 bases). Germline V gene data show CDR1 as SGHVS and CDR2 as FNYEAQ. CDR3 length: 16 residues. V lost 3 bases and J 5 bases, leaving 17 bases between the germline ends. The CDR3 bases are TGTGCCAGCAGCTTGGGGGCCGCCTTGACCCGAAACACCATATATTTT. Protein: CASSLGAALTRNTIYF. Combining the CDR3 with reference TRBV7-6 and TRBJ1-3 gives the whole variable domain GAGVSQSPRYKVTKRGQDVALRCDPISGHVSLYWYRQALGQGPEFLTYFNYEAQQDKSGLPNDRFSAERPEGSISTLTIQRTEQRDSAMYRCASSLGAALTRNTIYFGEGSWLTVV.

This clone was seen only once. This rearrangement joins TRBV7-9 to TRBJ1-2; D possibly corresponds to TRBD1 (6 bases). The CDR3 extends over 15 amino acids. V was trimmed by 4 bases and J by 4 bases, leaving 16 bases between them. Germline lookup yields CDR1 SEHNR and CDR2 FQNEAQ (reference sequence). The CDR3 loop reads CASSSTPNRVYGYTF. The CDR3 coding sequence is TGTGCCAGCAGCTCCACCCCGAACAGGGTCTATGGCTACACCTTC.

J is TRBJ2-2 and V is TRBV10-2, with TRBD2 matching 8 bases. The CDR3 contains 17 residues. The V gene's germline CDR1 is WSHSY and CDR2 SAAADI. V dropped 6 bases and J dropped 5; count of bases not matched to a gene: 14. CDR3 DNA: TGCGCCAGCAGGGGACTAGGGGGGCCTCAGGGGACCGGGGAGCTGTTTTTT. Its protein product is CASRGLGGPQGTGELFF.

The V gene is TRBV19, the J gene TRBJ1-1, with a tentative D call TRBD1 (6 bases). The CDR3 runs to 16 residues. V gave up 0 bases and J gave up 0 bases, with 11 bases separating them. Germline CDR1 LNHDA, CDR2 SQIVND (reference sequence). This CDR3 reads CASSIDGPGVNTEAFF. The CDR3 nucleotides read TGTGCCAGTAGTATAGATGGACCAGGGGTGAACACTGAAGCTTTCTTT.